The 9 T cell receptor beta chains listed next were all sequenced from one sample in a study of cytomegalovirus exposure and HLA in healthy donors. Use of 60 Vbeta and 13 Jbeta primers characterized the PCR. Profiled with immunoSEQ multiplex PCR; TCRdb holds only in-frame clones, not every one. This table has about 150,000 clones, around four fifths appearing once. The sample comprised PBMCs. Source of these receptors: a male donor in good health and CMV-seronegative.

The gene calls are TRBV7-2 and TRBJ2-7; 7 bases agree with TRBD1. There are 13 residues in the CDR3. After removal of 4 bases from V and 6 bases from J, the junction contained 6 bases not matched to a gene. Germline-derived CDR1 and CDR2 are SGHTA and FQGNSA. The CDR3 protein is CASSSKGAGEQYF. The CDR3 nucleotides read TGTGCCAGCAGCTCTAAGGGGGCGGGCGAGCAGTACTTC.

The V and J genes are TRBV2 and TRBJ2-2; 7 bases agree with TRBD1. CDR1 and CDR2 from the germline V gene are SNHLY and FYNNEI. The CDR3 is 15 residues long. The J segment lost 0 bases and the V segment lost 6 bases, leaving 4 bases of the junction unmatched. The CDR3 DNA reads as TGTGCCAGCAGCTTCGACAGGGCGAACACCGGGGAGCTGTTTTTT. This codes for CASSFDRANTGELFF.

This clone was counted only a few times. This chain connects TRBV5-1 to TRBJ2-2, with 9 bases identical to TRBD2. J was trimmed by 4 bases and V by 2 bases; bases with no gene match: 6. Per germline, CDR1 SGHRS and CDR2 YFSETQ. CDR3 size: 16 residues. CDR3: CASSFNLAGSTGELFF. CDR3 bases: TGCGCCAGCAGCTTTAATCTAGCGGGAAGCACCGGGGAGCTGTTTTTT.

This sequence joins TRBV5-4 and TRBJ1-1; no definite D call. Germline V gene sequence: CDR1 SGHNT, CDR2 YYREEE (reference sequence). V was pared by 6 bases and J by 0 bases, with 12 bases between. This CDR3 has 14 residues. Written as DNA, the CDR3 is TGTGCCAGCACCCTCAGAGGAGTGAACACTGAAGCTTTCTTT. Its translation is CASTLRGVNTEAFF.

This chain's CDR3 is CASSRGQEEKLFF. As DNA, the CDR3 is TGTGCCAGCTCACGAGGACAGGAGGAAAAACTGTTTTTT. The V call is TRBV18, the J call TRBJ1-4; the match to TRBD1 covers 7 bases. V lost 4 bases and J lost 8; bases outside the gene matches: 4. This CDR3 has 13 amino acids. Germline lookup yields CDR1 KGHSH and CDR2 LQKENI.

This chain links TRBV7-2 with TRBJ2-2, with unresolved D. V dropped 5 bases and J dropped 0 bases, with 13 bases sitting between them. From germline, CDR1 is SGHTA and CDR2 FQGNSA. The CDR3 runs 16 residues. The DNA for the CDR3 is TGTGCCAGCAGCCGACGGCGGATTTCGAACACCGGGGAGCTGTTTTTT. Translating it yields CASSRRRISNTGELFF.

This chain uses TRBV19 with TRBJ2-1, with TRBD2 identical over 7 bases. Losses at the gene ends were 5 bases for V and 0 bases for J; bases not matched to a gene: 7. Germline V gene data show CDR1 as LNHDA and CDR2 as SQIVND (reference sequence). The CDR3 contains 16 residues. The CDR3 reads CASSVSGASSYNEQFF. In nucleotides, the CDR3 is TGTGCCAGTAGTGTCAGCGGGGCAAGCTCCTACAATGAGCAGTTCTTC.

This sequence joins TRBV4-1 and TRBJ2-5; 7 bases line up with TRBD2. Germline V lookup: CDR1 MGHRA, CDR2 YSYEKL. The junction had 13 bases not matched to a gene; V was cut back by 3 bases and J by 9 bases. CDR3 length: 15 amino acids. The CDR3 spells CASSQNGWGGEAQYF. Written as DNA, the CDR3 is TGCGCCAGCAGCCAGAACGGCTGGGGGGGGGAGGCCCAGTACTTC.

The gene calls are TRBV9 and TRBJ2-5; TRBD2 agrees at 7 bases. The assigned J gene may be wrong: the sequence end matches TRBJ2-7 better. The CDR3 consists of 15 residues. In germline, CDR1 is SGDLS, CDR2 YYNGEE. The CDR3 coding sequence is TGTGCCAGCAGCGTAGGGGGGGGGTTCCGCGACGAGCAGTACTTC. This gives the protein CASSVGGGFRDEQYF.